This TCR beta chain was sequenced during a study of T cells in Graves' hyperthyroidism and ophthalmopathy. TCR beta CDR3 regions were amplified from RNA transcripts. Initially, a first-round RT-PCR of the TCR CDR3 employed the HTBI primer set. TCRdb ran MiXCR on the multiplex PCR reads and lists one entry per CDR3 protein. The sample holds around 700,000 distinct CDR3 sequences, 15% to 20% seen once. A note on this clonotype: The antigen remains unidentified.

Uncontrolled infection, other autoimmune disease, pregnancy or lactation barred patients from enrollment. Study conclusions and caveats: Ophthalmopathy was identified by the model a median about 6.8 months ahead of onset.

Trimming removed 5 bases from V and 3 bases from J; junction bases left unmatched: 7. The CDR3 extends over 15 amino acids. The germline V gene has CDR1 MGHRA and CDR2 YSYEKL. The receptor comes from a woman in her 50s with Graves' hyperthyroidism that later progressed to Graves' ophthalmopathy. The sequenced sample consisted of blood. The chain has TRBV4-1 and TRBJ2-7, with 10 bases fitting TRBD2. CDR3 residues: CASSASSGGIYEQYF. The CDR3 DNA follows: TGCGCCAGCAGCGCTTCTAGCGGGGGAATCTACGAGCAGTACTTC.